This entry describes one T cell receptor (beta chain). These data come from a study of Graves' ophthalmopathy and Graves' hyperthyroidism. Between the trimmed V and J ends, which lost 1 base and 4 bases, there was a span of 16 bases. This CDR3 has 16 residues. The germline CDR1 and CDR2 sequences are MGHRA and YSYEKL. For repertoire sequencing, the TCR beta CDR3 regions were amplified from RNA transcripts. RT-PCR in the first round used HTBI primers; a second-round multiplex PCR followed. TCRdb fed the multiplex PCR reads into MiXCR, producing one record per CDR3 protein. The table records about 1.2 million distinct CDR3 sequences, 35% to 45% of them present only once.

The chain has TRBV4-1 and TRBJ1-1, with D possibly TRBD1 on 6 matching bases. This TCR was sampled from an adult man with Graves' hyperthyroidism. Material: peripheral blood or thyroid tissue (not recorded which). This CDR3 is CASSQAATGMITEAFF. The DNA for the CDR3 is TGCGCCAGCAGCCAAGCCGCAACAGGGATGATCACTGAAGCTTTCTTT.